This TCR beta chain emerged from a study of response to subunit inactivated influenza vaccine. Broader study findings: A suggestion made by the authors is that each seasonal influenza vaccination recruits few new T cells.

Germline CDR1 is SGHTA and CDR2 is FQGTGA. This CDR3 contains 18 residues. The V segment lost 5 bases and the J segment 0 bases; nucleotides outside the gene matches: 13. Comment on this clonotype: Its antigen is unknown.

Each CDR3 protein gets one entry after TCRdb re-called the RT-PCR reads with MiXCR. This table has about 830,000 distinct CDR3 sequences, roughly 20% appearing once. The rearrangement uses TRBV7-3 and TRBJ2-7; the match to TRBD2 covers 10 bases. This TCR was recovered from a man in his fifties who received an inactivated influenza vaccine. The sample consisted of PBMCs from blood, taken more than 4 days after vaccination. CDR3 nucleotides: TGTGCCAGCAGCCAGGGGGCTAGCGGGAGTATTAGCTCCTACGAGCAGTACTTC. Its protein product is CASSQGASGSISSYEQYF.